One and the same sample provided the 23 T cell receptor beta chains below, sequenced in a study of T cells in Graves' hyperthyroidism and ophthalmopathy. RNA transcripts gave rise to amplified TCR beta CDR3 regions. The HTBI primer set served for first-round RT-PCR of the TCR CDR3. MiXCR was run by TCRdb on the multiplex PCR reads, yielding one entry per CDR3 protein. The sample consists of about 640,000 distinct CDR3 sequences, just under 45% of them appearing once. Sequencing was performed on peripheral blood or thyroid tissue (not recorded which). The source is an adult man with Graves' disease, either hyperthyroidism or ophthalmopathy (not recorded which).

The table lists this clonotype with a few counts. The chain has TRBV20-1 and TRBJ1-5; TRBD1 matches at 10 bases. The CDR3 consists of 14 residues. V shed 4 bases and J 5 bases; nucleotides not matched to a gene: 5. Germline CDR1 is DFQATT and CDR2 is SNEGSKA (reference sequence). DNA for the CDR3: TGCAGTGCTAATAGACAGGGGGCGGATCAGCCCCAGCATTTT. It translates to CSANRQGADQPQHF.

The CDR3 here is CASNGLGPYEQYF. The CDR3 DNA follows: TGTGCCAGCAACGGGTTAGGGCCCTACGAGCAGTACTTC. The chain combines TRBV12-3 or TRBV12-4 with TRBJ2-7; D is ambiguous. The CDR3 is made up of 13 amino acids. V was pared by 7 bases and J by 2 bases, with 12 bases between.

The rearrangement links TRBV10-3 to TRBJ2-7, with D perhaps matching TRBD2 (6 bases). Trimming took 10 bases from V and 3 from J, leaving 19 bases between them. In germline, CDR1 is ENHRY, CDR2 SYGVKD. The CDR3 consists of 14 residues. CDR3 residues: CASSPRDGNYEQYF. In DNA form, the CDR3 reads TGTGCCAGCAGCCCGCGGGACGGAAACTACGAGCAGTACTTC.

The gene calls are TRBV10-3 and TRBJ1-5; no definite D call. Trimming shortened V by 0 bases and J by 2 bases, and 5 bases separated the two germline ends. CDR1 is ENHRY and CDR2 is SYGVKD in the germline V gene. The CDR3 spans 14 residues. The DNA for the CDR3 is TGTGCCATCAGTGAGTCGGCAGGCAATCAGCCCCAGCATTTT. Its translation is CAISESAGNQPQHF.

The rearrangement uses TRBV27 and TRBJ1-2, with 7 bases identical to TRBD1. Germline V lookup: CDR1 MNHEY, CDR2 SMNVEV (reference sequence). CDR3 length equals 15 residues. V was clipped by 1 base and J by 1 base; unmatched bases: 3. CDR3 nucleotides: TGTGCCAGCAGTTTATTGGGACAGTTTAACTATGGCTACACCTTC. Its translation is CASSLLGQFNYGYTF.

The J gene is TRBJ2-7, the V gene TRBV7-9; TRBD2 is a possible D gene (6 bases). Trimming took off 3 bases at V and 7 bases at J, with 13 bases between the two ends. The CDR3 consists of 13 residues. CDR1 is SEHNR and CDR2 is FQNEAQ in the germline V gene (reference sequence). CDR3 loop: CASSFRGRGEQYF. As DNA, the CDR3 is TGTGCCAGCAGCTTCCGGGGCCGGGGGGAGCAGTACTTC.

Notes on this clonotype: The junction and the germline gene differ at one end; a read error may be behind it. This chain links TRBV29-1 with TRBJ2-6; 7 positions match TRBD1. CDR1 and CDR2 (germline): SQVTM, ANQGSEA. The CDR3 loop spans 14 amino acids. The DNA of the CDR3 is TGCAGCGGGAGCGCGACAGGGAGCCCGAACACTGAAGCTTTC. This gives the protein CSGSATGSPNTEAF.

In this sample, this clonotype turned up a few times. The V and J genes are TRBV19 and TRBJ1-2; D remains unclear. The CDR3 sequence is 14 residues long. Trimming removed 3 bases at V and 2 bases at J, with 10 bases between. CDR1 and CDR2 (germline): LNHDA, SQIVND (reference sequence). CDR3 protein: CASSIRVQNYGYTF. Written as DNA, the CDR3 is TGTGCCAGTAGTATCCGGGTACAGAACTATGGCTACACCTTC.

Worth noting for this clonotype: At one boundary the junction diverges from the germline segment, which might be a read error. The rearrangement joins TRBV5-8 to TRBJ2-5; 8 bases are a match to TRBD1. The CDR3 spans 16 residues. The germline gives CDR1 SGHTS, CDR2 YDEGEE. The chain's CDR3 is CASSLSVQGARETQYF. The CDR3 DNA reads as TGCGCCAGCAGCTTGAGTGTCCAGGGGGCAAGAGAGACCCAGTACTTC.

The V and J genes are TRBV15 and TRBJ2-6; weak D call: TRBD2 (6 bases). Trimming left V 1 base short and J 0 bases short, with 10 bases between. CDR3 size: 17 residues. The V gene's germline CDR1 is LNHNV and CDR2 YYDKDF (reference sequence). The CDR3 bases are TGTGCCACCAGCAGAGGGGGGAGGCTCTCTGGGGCCAACGTCCTGACTTTC. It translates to CATSRGGRLSGANVLTF. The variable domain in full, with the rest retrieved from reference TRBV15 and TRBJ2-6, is DAMVIQNPRYQVTQFGKPVTLSCSQTLNHNVMYWYQQKSSQAPKLLFHYYDKDFNNEADTPDNFQSRRPNTSFCFLDIRSPGLGDTAMYLCATSRGGRLSGANVLTFGAGSRLTVL.

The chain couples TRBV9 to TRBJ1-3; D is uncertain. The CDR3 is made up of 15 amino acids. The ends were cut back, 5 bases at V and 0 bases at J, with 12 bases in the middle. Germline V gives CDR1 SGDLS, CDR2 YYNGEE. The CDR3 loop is CASSSSISSGNTIYF. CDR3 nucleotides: TGTGCCAGCAGTTCGAGCATTTCCTCTGGAAACACCATATATTTT.

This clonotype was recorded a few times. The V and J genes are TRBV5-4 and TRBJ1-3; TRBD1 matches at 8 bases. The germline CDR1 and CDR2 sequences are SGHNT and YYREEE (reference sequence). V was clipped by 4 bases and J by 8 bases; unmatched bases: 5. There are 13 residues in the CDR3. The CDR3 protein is CASSGQGTDTIYF. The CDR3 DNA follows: TGTGCCAGCAGCGGACAGGGAACTGACACCATATATTTT.

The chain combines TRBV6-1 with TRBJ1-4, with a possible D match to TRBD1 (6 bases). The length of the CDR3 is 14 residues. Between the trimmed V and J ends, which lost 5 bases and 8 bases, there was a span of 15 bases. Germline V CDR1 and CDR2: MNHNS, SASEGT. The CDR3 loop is CASSPRGRREKLFF. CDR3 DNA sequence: TGTGCCAGCAGTCCCAGGGGAAGGAGAGAAAAACTGTTTTTT.

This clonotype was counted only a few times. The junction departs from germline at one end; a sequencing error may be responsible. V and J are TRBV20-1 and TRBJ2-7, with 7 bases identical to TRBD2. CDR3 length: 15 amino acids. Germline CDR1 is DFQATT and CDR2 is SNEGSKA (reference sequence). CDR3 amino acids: CSAREAASGPYEQYF. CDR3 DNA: TGCAGTGCTCGAGAGGCGGCTAGCGGACCCTACGAGCAGTACTTC.

In DNA, the CDR3 is TGTGCCAGCAGTGCCATCGCCGGGACAGGGAAATCTGGCTACACCTTC. Translating it yields CASSAIAGTGKSGYTF. The chain combines TRBV2 with TRBJ1-2; 9 positions match TRBD1. After removal of 4 bases from V and 7 bases from J, the junction contained 13 bases not matched to a gene. Germline V gives CDR1 SNHLY, CDR2 FYNNEI. The CDR3 length is 16 residues.

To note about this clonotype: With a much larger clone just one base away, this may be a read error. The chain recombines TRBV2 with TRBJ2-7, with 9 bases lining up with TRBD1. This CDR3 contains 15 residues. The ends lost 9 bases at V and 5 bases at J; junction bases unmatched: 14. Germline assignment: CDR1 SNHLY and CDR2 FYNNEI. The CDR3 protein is CASSIGTGQGNEQYF. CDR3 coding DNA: TGTGCCAGTAGTATCGGGACAGGGCAAGGCAACGAGCAGTACTTC.

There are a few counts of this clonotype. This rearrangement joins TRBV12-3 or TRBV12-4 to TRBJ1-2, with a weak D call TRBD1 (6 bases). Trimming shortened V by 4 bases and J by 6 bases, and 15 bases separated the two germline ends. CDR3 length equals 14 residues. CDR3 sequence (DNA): TGTGCCAGCAGTTCTAGAGACAGGATTCATGGCTACACCTTC. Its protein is CASSSRDRIHGYTF.

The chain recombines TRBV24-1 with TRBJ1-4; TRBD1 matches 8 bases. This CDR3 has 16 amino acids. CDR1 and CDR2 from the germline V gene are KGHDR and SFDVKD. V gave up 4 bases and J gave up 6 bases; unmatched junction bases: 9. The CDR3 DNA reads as TGTGCCACCAGTGAGGCTGGGACAGGAGCCGATGAAAAACTGTTTTTT. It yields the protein CATSEAGTGADEKLFF.

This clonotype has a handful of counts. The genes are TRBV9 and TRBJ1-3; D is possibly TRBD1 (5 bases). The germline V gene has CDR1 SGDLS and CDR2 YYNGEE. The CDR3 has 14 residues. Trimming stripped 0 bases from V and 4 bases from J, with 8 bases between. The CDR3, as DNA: TGTGCCAGCAGCGTAGGGGACGGCGGAAACACCATATATTTT. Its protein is CASSVGDGGNTIYF.

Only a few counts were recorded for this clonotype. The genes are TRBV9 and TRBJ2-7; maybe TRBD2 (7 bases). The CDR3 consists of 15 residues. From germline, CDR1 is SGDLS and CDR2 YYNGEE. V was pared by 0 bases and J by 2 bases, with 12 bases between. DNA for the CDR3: TGTGCCAGCAGCGTAGCACAGGGAGGGCCCTACGAGCAGTACTTC. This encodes CASSVAQGGPYEQYF.

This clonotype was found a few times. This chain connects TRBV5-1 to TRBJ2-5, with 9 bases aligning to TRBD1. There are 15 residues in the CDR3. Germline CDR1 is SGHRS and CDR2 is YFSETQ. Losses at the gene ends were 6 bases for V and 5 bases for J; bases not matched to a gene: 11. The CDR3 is CASTLGQGRMETQYF. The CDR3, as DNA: TGCGCCAGCACACTCGGACAGGGGCGGATGGAGACCCAGTACTTC.

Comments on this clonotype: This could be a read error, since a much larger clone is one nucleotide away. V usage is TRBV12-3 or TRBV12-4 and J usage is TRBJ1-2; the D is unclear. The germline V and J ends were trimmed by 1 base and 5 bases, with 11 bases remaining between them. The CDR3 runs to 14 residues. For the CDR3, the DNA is TGTGCCAGCAGTTTAGGGGCGGCCCATTATGGCTACACCTTC. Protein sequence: CASSLGAAHYGYTF.

The CDR3 reads CASSTEGRKLFF. The CDR3 coding sequence is TGTGCCAGCAGCACCGAGGGGAGAAAACTGTTTTTT. The genes are TRBV9 and TRBJ1-4; D is perhaps TRBD1 (5 bases). The V gene lost 4 bases and the J gene lost 10 bases, with 11 bases spanning the gap. The CDR3 is 12 residues long. Germline values: CDR1 SGDLS, CDR2 YYNGEE.